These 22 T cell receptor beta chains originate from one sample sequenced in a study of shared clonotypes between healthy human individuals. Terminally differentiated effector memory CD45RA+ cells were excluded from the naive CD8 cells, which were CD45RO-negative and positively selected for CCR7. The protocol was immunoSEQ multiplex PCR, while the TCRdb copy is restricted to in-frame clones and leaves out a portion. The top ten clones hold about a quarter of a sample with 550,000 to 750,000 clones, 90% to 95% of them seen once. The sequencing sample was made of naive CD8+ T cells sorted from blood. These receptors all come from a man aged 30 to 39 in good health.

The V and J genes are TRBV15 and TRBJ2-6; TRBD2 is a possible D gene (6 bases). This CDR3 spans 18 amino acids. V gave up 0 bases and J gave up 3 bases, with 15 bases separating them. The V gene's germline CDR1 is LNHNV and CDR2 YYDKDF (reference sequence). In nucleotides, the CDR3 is TGTGCCACCAGCAGAGATCGATCGGGGGTTAGTGGGGCCAACGTCCTGACTTTC. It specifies CATSRDRSGVSGANVLTF.

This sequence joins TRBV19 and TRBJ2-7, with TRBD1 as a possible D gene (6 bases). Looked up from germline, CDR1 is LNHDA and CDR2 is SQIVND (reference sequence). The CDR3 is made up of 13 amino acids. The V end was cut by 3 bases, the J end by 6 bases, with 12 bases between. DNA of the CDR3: TGTGCCAGTAGTATGGGGAAAGGGGGCGAGCAGTACTTC. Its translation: CASSMGKGGEQYF. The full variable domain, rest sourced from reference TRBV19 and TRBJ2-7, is DGGITQSPKYLFRKEGQNVTLSCEQNLNHDAMYWYRQDPGQGLRLIYYSQIVNDFQKGDIAEGYSVSREKKESFPLTVTSAQKNPTAFYLCASSMGKGGEQYFGPGTRLTVT.

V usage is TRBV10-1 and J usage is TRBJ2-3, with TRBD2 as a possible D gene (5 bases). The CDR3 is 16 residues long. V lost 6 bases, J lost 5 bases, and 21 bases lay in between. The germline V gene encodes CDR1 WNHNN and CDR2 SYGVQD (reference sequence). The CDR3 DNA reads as TGCGCCAGCAGCTTCGGACTCGACCCTCCGGTAGATACGCAGTATTTT. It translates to CASSFGLDPPVDTQYF.

CDR3 amino acids: CASSQGVRGGTDTQYF. The CDR3 bases are TGTGCCAGCAGCCAAGGAGTGAGAGGGGGCACAGATACGCAGTATTTT. The V call is TRBV14, the J call TRBJ2-3, with D perhaps assigned TRBD1 or TRBD2 (5 bases each). There are 16 residues in the CDR3. Germline lookup yields CDR1 SGHDN and CDR2 FVKESK. V gave up 1 base and J gave up 1 base, with 12 bases separating them.

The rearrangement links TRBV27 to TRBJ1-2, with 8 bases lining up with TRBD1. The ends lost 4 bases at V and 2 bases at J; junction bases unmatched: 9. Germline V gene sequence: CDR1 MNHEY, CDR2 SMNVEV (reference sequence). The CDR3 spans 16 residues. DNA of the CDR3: TGTGCCAGCAGTTACCGGACAGGGTCCCACAACTATGGCTACACCTTC. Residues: CASSYRTGSHNYGYTF.

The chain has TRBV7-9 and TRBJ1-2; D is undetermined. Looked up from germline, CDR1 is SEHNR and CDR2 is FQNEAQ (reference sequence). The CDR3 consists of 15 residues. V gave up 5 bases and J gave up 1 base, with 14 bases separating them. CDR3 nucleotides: TGTGCCAGCAGCACCACGGTCGGAGGTAACTATGGCTACACCTTC. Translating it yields CASSTTVGGNYGYTF.

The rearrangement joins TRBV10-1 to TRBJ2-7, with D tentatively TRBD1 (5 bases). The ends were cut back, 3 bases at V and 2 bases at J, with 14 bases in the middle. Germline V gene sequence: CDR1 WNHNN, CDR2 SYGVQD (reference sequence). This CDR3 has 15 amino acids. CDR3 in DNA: TGCGCCAGCAGTGATCTACTCGGACATCCCTACGAGCAGTACTTC. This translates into CASSDLLGHPYEQYF.

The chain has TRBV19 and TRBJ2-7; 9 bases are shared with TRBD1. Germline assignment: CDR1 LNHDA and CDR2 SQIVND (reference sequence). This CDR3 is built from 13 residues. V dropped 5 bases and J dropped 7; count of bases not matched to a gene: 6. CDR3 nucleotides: TGTGCCAGTAGTCGGACAGGGGATGAAGAGCAGTACTTC. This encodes CASSRTGDEEQYF.

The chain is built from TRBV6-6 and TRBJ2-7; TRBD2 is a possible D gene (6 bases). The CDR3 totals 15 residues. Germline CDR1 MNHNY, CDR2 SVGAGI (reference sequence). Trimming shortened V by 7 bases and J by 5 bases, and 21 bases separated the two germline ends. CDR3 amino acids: CASNVISGSPHEQYF. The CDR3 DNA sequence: TGTGCCAGCAATGTCATTAGCGGTTCCCCCCACGAGCAGTACTTC.

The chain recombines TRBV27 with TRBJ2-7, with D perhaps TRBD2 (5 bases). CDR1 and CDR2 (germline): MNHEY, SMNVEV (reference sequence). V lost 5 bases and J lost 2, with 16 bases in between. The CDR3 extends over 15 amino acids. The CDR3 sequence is CASSTWASSTYEQYF. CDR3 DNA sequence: TGTGCCAGCAGTACATGGGCTAGCTCCACCTACGAGCAGTACTTC.

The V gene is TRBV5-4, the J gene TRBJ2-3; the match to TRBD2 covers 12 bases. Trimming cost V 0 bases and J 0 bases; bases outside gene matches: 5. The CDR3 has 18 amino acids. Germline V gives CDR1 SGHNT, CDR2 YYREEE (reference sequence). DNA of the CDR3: TGTGCCAGCAGCTTGGAACTAGCGGGAGGCCAAAGCACAGATACGCAGTATTTT. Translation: CASSLELAGGQSTDTQYF.

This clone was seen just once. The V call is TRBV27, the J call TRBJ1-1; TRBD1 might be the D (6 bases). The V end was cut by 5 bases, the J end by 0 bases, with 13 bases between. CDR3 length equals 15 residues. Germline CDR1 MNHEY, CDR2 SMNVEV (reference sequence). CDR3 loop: CASSHFTGLNTEAFF. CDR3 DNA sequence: TGTGCCAGCAGTCACTTTACAGGGCTGAACACTGAAGCTTTCTTT.

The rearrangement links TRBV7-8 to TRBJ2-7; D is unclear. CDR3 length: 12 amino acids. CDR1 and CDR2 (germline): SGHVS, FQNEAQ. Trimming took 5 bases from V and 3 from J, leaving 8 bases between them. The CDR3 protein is CASSIPGYEQYF. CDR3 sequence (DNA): TGTGCCAGCAGCATCCCCGGCTACGAGCAGTACTTC.

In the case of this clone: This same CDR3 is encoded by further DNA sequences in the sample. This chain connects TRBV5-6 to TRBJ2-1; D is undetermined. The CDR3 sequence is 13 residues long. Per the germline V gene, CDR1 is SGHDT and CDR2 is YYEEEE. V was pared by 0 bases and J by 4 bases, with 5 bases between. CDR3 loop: CASSLGAYNEQFF. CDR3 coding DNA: TGTGCCAGCAGCTTGGGAGCGTACAATGAGCAGTTCTTC.

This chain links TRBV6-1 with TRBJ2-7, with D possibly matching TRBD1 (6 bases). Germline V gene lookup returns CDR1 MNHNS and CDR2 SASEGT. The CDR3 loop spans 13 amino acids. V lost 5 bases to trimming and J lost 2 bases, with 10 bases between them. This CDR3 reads CASSLDRTYEQYF. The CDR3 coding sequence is TGTGCCAGCAGTCTAGACAGGACCTACGAGCAGTACTTC.

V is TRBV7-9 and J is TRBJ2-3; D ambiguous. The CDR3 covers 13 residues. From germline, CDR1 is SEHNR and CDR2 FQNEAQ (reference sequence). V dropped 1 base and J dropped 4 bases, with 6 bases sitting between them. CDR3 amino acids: CASSLVGPDTQYF. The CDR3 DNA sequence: TGTGCCAGCAGCTTAGTGGGCCCAGATACGCAGTATTTT.

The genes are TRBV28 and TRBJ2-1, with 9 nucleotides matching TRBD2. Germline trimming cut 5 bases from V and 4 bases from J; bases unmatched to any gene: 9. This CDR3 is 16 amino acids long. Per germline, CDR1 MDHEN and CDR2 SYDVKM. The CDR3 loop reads CASSPLTSGGYNEQFF. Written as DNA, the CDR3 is TGTGCCAGCAGTCCCCTGACTAGCGGAGGTTACAATGAGCAGTTCTTC.

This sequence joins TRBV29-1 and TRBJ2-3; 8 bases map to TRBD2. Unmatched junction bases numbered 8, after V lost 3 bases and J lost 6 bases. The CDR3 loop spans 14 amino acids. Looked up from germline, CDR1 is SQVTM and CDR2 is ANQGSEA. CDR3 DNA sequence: TGCAGCGTTGACGGCGGGGGGCGCGTGGATACGCAGTATTTT. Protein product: CSVDGGGRVDTQYF.

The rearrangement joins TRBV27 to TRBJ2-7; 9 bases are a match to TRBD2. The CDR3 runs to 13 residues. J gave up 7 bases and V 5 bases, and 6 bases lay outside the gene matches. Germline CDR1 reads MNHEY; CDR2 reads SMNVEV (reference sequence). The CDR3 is CASSVSGSQEQYF. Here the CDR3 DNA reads TGTGCCAGCAGTGTTAGCGGGAGCCAAGAGCAGTACTTC.

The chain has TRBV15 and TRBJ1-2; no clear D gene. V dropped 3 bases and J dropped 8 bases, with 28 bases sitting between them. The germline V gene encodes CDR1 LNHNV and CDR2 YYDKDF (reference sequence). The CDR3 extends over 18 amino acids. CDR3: CATSSPLSGGSRKNGYTF. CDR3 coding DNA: TGTGCCACCAGCAGTCCGTTATCGGGCGGGTCCCGAAAAAACGGCTACACCTTC. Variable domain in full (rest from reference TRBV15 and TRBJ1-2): DAMVIQNPRYQVTQFGKPVTLSCSQTLNHNVMYWYQQKSSQAPKLLFHYYDKDFNNEADTPDNFQSRRPNTSFCFLDIRSPGLGDTAMYLCATSSPLSGGSRKNGYTFGSGTRLTVV.

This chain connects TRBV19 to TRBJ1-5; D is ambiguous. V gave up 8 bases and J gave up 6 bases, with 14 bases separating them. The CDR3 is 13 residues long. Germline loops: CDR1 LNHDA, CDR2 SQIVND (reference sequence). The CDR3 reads CASRGLYGQPQHF. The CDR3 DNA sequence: TGTGCCAGTCGAGGTTTATATGGTCAGCCCCAGCATTTT.

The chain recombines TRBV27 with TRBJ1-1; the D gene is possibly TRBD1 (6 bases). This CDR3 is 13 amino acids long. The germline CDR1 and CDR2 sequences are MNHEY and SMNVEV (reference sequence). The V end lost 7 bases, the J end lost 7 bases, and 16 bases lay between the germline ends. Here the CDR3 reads CASKQGQFVEAFF. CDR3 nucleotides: TGTGCCAGCAAACAGGGCCAATTTGTTGAAGCTTTCTTT.